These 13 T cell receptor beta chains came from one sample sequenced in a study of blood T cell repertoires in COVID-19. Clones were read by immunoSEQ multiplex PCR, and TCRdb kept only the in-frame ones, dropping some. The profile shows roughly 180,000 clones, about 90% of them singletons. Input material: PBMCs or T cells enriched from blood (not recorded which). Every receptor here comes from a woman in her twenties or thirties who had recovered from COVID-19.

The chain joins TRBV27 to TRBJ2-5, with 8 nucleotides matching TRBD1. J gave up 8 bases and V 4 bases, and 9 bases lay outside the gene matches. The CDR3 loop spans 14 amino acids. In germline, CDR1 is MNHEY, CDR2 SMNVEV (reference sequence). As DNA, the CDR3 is TGTGCCAGCAGTTCCACGGACAGGGTGACTACCCAGTACTTC. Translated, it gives CASSSTDRVTTQYF.

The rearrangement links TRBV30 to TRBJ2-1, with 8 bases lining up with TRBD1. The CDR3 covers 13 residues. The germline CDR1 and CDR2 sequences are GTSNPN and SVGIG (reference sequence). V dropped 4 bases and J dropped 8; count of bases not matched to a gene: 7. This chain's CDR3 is CAWTLSGGYEQFF. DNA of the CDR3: TGTGCCTGGACCCTGTCAGGGGGCTATGAGCAGTTCTTC.

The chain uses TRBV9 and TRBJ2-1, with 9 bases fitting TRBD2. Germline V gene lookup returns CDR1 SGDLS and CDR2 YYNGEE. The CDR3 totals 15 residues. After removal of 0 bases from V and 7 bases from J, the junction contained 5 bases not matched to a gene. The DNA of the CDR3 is TGTGCCAGCAGCGTAGAAGGGACTAGCTTGAATGAGCAGTTCTTC. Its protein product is CASSVEGTSLNEQFF.

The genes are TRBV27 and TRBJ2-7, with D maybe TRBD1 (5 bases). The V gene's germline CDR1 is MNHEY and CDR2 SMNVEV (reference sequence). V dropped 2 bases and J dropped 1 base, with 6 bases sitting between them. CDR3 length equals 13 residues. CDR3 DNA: TGTGCCAGCAGTTTAGCAGGGTCCTACGAGCAGTACTTC. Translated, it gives CASSLAGSYEQYF.

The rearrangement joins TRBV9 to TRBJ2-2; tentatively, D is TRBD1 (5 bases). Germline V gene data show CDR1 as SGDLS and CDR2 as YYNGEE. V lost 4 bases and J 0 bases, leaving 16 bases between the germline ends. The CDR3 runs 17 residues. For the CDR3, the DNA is TGTGCCAGCAGCCCTCAGGAAGGCAGGGCGAACACCGGGGAGCTGTTTTTT. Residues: CASSPQEGRANTGELFF.

CDR3 DNA: TGTGCCTCGGGGACAGGGGCGACGGGGCCTGGAAACACCATATATTTT. This encodes CASGTGATGPGNTIYF. The V and J genes are TRBV10-3 and TRBJ1-3; 10 nucleotides agree with TRBD1. The CDR3 has 16 residues. CDR1 is ENHRY and CDR2 is SYGVKD in the germline V gene. J lost 2 bases, V lost 11 bases, and 12 bases had no gene match.

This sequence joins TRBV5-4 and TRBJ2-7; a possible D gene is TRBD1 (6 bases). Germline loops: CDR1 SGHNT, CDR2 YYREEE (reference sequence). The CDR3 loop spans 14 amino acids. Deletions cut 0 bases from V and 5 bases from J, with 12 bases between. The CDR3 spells CASSLVAGVDEQYF. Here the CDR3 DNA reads TGTGCCAGCAGCTTGGTTGCAGGGGTGGACGAGCAGTACTTC.

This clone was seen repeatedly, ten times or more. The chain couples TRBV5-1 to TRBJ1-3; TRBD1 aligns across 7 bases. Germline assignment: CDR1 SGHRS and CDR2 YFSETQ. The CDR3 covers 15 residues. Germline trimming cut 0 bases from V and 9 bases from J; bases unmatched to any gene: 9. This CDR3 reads CASSLGGQPLGTIYF. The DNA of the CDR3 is TGCGCCAGCAGCTTGGGGGGACAGCCGCTAGGCACCATATATTTT.

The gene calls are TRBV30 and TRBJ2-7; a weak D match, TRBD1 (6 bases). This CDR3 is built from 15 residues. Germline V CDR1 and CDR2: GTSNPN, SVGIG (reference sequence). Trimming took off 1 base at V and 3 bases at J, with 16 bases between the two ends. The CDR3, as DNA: TGTGCCTGGAGTGACATACAGGGTAGGTTCTACGAGCAGTACTTC. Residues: CAWSDIQGRFYEQYF.

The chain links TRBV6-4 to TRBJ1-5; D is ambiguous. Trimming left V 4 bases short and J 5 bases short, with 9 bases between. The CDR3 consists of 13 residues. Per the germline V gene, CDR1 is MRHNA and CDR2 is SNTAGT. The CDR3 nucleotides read TGTGCCAGCAGTGCCCGGGAGGATCAGCCCCAGCATTTT. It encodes CASSAREDQPQHF.

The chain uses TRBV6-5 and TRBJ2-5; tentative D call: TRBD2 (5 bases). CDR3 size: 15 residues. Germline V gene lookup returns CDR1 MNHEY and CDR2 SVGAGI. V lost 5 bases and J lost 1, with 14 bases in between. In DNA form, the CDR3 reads TGTGCCAGCAGTCGCAGAGGGAGTCCCCAAGAGACCCAGTACTTC. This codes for CASSRRGSPQETQYF.

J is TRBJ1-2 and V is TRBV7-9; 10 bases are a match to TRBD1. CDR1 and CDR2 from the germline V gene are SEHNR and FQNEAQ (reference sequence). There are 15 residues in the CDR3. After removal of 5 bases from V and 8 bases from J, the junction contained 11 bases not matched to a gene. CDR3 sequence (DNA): TGTGCCAGCAGCCCAGGGGGACAGGGGAAATTCGGCTACACCTTC. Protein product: CASSPGGQGKFGYTF.

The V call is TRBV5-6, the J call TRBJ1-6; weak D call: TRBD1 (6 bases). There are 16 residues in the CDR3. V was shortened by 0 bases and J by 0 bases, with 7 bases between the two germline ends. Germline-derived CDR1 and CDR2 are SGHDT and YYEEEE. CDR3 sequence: CASSLGGPSYNSPLHF. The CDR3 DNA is TGTGCCAGCAGCTTGGGGGGGCCCTCCTATAATTCACCCCTCCACTTT.